A single sample is the source of the 27 T cell receptor beta chains below, sequenced in a study of shared clonotypes between healthy human individuals. The assay was immunoSEQ multiplex PCR, and TCRdb's table has in-frame clones only and misses some. This sample has about 870,000 clones, with 90% to 95% found just once. Naive CD8 isolation took CD45RO-negative cells positively selected for CCR7 and excluded terminally differentiated effector memory CD45RA+ cells. Sequences were obtained from naive CD8+ T cells sorted from blood. The source of these receptors is a man aged 25-45 years in good health.

This chain uses TRBV5-1 with TRBJ2-2; D is possibly TRBD1 (6 bases). The CDR3 runs 15 residues. Germline-derived CDR1 and CDR2 are SGHRS and YFSETQ. V was trimmed by 0 bases and J by 1 base, leaving 7 bases between them. CDR3 residues: CASSLEQGNTGELFF. Here the CDR3 DNA reads TGCGCCAGCAGCTTGGAACAGGGGAACACCGGGGAGCTGTTTTTT.

The chain recombines TRBV7-6 with TRBJ2-7; D gene ambiguous. The V gene lost 3 bases and the J gene lost 3 bases, with 9 bases spanning the gap. This CDR3 spans 13 amino acids. Germline CDR1 SGHVS, CDR2 FNYEAQ. For the CDR3, the DNA is TGTGCCAGCAGCTTCGACATAGGCTACGAGCAGTACTTC. Its translation is CASSFDIGYEQYF.

The chain recombines TRBV5-6 with TRBJ2-2, with 10 positions matching TRBD1. V gave up 6 bases and J gave up 2 bases; unmatched junction bases: 13. CDR1 is SGHDT and CDR2 is YYEEEE in the germline V gene. The CDR3 is 18 residues long. The CDR3 region has the DNA TGTGCCAGCATGCGGACAGGGGGGTTTGGATATAACACCGGGGAGCTGTTTTTT. As protein: CASMRTGGFGYNTGELFF. The full variable domain, completed using reference TRBV5-6 and TRBJ2-2, is DAGVTQSPTHLIKTRGQQVTLRCSPKSGHDTVSWYQQALGQGPQFIFQYYEEEERQRGNFPDRFSGHQFPNYSSELNVNALLLGDSALYLCASMRTGGFGYNTGELFFGEGSRLTVL.

The chain couples TRBV27 to TRBJ2-7; 10 nucleotides match TRBD1. CDR1 is MNHEY, CDR2 SMNVEV, per germline (reference sequence). This CDR3 has 13 residues. Trimming removed 4 bases from V and 6 bases from J; junction bases left unmatched: 3. In DNA form, the CDR3 reads TGTGCCAGCAGTTGGACAGGGGGTCGCGAGCAGTACTTC. Its protein is CASSWTGGREQYF.

This chain links TRBV10-2 with TRBJ1-1, with D unresolved. V lost 2 bases and J lost 2, with 6 bases in between. Germline V gene lookup returns CDR1 WSHSY and CDR2 SAAADI. This CDR3 contains 13 residues. CDR3 residues: CASSEAINTEAFF. The CDR3 DNA reads as TGCGCCAGCAGTGAGGCCATAAACACTGAAGCTTTCTTT.

This clone was counted a single time. The V call is TRBV6-1, the J call TRBJ1-3, with D tentatively TRBD1 (6 bases). The ends were cut back, 6 bases at V and 0 bases at J, with 18 bases in the middle. The length of the CDR3 is 17 residues. The germline V gene has CDR1 MNHNS and CDR2 SASEGT. The CDR3 reads CASSEILGTTSGNTIYF. The DNA for the CDR3 is TGTGCCAGCAGCGAAATCCTGGGGACAACCTCTGGAAACACCATATATTTT.

The genes are TRBV27 and TRBJ2-1; D may match TRBD1 or TRBD2 (5 bases each). Trimming cost V 5 bases and J 0 bases, with 14 bases left between them. The germline CDR1 and CDR2 sequences are MNHEY and SMNVEV (reference sequence). The CDR3 is 16 residues long. Written as DNA, the CDR3 is TGTGCCAGCAGTCTCCGGGACCCCTACTCCTACAATGAGCAGTTCTTC. Translated: CASSLRDPYSYNEQFF.

The rearrangement links TRBV5-5 to TRBJ2-3; D might be TRBD2 (6 bases). The germline CDR1 and CDR2 sequences are SGHKS and YYEKEE (reference sequence). The V end lost 3 bases, the J end lost 2 bases, and 13 bases lay between the germline ends. This CDR3 comprises 15 residues. The CDR3 DNA is TGTGCCAGCAGCTGGAGGGACTCCGCCACAGATACGCAGTATTTT. This gives the protein CASSWRDSATDTQYF.

CDR3 sequence (DNA): TGTGCCAGCAGCTTGTGGGCAGAAGAAAAACTGTTTTTT. This translates into CASSLWAEEKLFF. The chain employs TRBV11-2 and TRBJ1-4; D uncertain. The CDR3 runs 13 residues. Germline assignment: CDR1 SGHAT and CDR2 FQNNGV. V was cut by 3 bases and J by 8 bases, with 10 bases left in between.

The sample holds a few counts of this clone. The chain has TRBV5-4 and TRBJ1-1; no firm D call. This CDR3 has 12 residues. Germline values: CDR1 SGHNT, CDR2 YYREEE (reference sequence). The V end was cut by 5 bases, the J end by 8 bases, with 13 bases between. CDR3 protein: CASSPHGAEAFF. CDR3 DNA sequence: TGTGCCAGCAGTCCTCACGGAGCCGAAGCTTTCTTT.

In this sample, this clone turned up once. The rearrangement links TRBV7-8 to TRBJ1-2; 11 bases fit TRBD1. The CDR3 sequence is 16 residues long. Germline assignment: CDR1 SGHVS and CDR2 FQNEAQ. The trim removed 5 bases at V and 5 bases at J, leaving 10 bases unmatched. In DNA, the CDR3 is TGTGCCAGCAGCACCCGGACAGGGGGCTCTGGATATGGCTACACCTTC. Translating gives CASSTRTGGSGYGYTF.

The chain is built from TRBV29-1 and TRBJ2-1; D possibly uses TRBD1 or TRBD2 (5 bases each). Germline CDR1 SQVTM, CDR2 ANQGSEA. V was trimmed by 4 bases and J by 10 bases, leaving 17 bases between them. This CDR3 is built from 13 residues. The CDR3 nucleotides read TGCAGCGTTGGGGGCGTGAGGGTTGAGGAGCAGTTCTTC. It codes for CSVGGVRVEEQFF.

The rearrangement joins TRBV28 to TRBJ2-7; perhaps D is TRBD1 or TRBD2 (5 bases each). Trimming cost V 9 bases and J 3 bases, with 18 bases left between them. The CDR3 loop spans 14 amino acids. Germline-derived CDR1 and CDR2 are MDHEN and SYDVKM. The CDR3 sequence is CASEPGSQVYEQYF. CDR3 DNA: TGTGCCAGTGAGCCGGGGTCACAGGTCTACGAGCAGTACTTC.

The chain couples TRBV4-3 to TRBJ1-5; perhaps TRBD1 as D (6 bases). There are 15 residues in the CDR3. Deletions cut 3 bases from V and 3 bases from J, with 12 bases between. CDR1 is LGHNA and CDR2 is YSLEER in the germline V gene. The CDR3 region is CASSQVQGANQPQHF. CDR3 nucleotides: TGCGCCAGCAGCCAGGTACAGGGAGCCAATCAGCCCCAGCATTTT.

The gene calls are TRBV5-6 and TRBJ1-4; D is unresolved. Trimming took off 0 bases at V and 9 bases at J, with 18 bases between the two ends. The length of the CDR3 is 16 residues. The germline gives CDR1 SGHDT, CDR2 YYEEEE. The CDR3 DNA reads TGTGCCAGCAGCTTGGCCGTGGCAGAAAGGACCCAAAAACTGTTTTTT. It yields the protein CASSLAVAERTQKLFF.

This clone was counted a single time. The rearrangement links TRBV11-1 to TRBJ2-2, with 8 bases identical to TRBD1. The CDR3 sequence is 18 residues long. With 2 bases clipped from V and 0 bases from J, the junction kept 8 bases outside the gene matches. CDR1 and CDR2 (germline): SGHAT, FQDESV (reference sequence). CDR3 sequence: CASSLKADRGANTGELFF. DNA for the CDR3: TGTGCCAGCAGCTTAAAGGCAGACAGGGGTGCGAACACCGGGGAGCTGTTTTTT.

V gene TRBV15 combines with J gene TRBJ2-7, with TRBD2 matching over 14 bases. The V segment lost 2 bases and the J segment 1 base; nucleotides outside the gene matches: 25. There are 24 residues in the CDR3. The germline gives CDR1 LNHNV, CDR2 YYDKDF (reference sequence). The CDR3 region is CATSRPLGLAGEGAGPEISYEQYF. CDR3 coding DNA: TGTGCCACCAGCAGACCATTGGGACTAGCGGGAGAGGGGGCAGGACCTGAAATTTCCTACGAGCAGTACTTC.

The chain joins TRBV27 to TRBJ2-6; TRBD2 matches 7 bases. The CDR3 length is 16 residues. With 5 bases clipped from V and 2 bases from J, the junction kept 6 bases outside the gene matches. Germline V gene sequence: CDR1 MNHEY, CDR2 SMNVEV (reference sequence). The CDR3 nucleotides read TGTGCCAGCAGTCCAACTGGGGGGGCTGGGGCCAACGTCCTGACTTTC. It is translated as CASSPTGGAGANVLTF.

The chain recombines TRBV11-2 with TRBJ2-1; D gene uncertain. Trimming shortened V by 1 base and J by 8 bases, and 12 bases separated the two germline ends. The CDR3 is 14 residues long. Germline CDR1 is SGHAT and CDR2 is FQNNGV. The CDR3: CASSLGASNDEQFF. CDR3 nucleotides: TGTGCCAGCAGCTTAGGGGCTAGTAATGATGAGCAGTTCTTC.

This clone was seen just once. The genes are TRBV11-2 and TRBJ2-7; D ambiguous. Trimming shortened V by 4 bases and J by 0 bases, and 10 bases separated the two germline ends. The CDR3 loop spans 14 amino acids. CDR1 and CDR2 from the germline V gene are SGHAT and FQNNGV. The CDR3: CASSSAGISYEQYF. In nucleotides, the CDR3 is TGTGCCAGCAGCTCTGCTGGAATCTCCTACGAGCAGTACTTC.

This clone was seen many times. The V gene is TRBV28, the J gene TRBJ2-1, with 10 bases fitting TRBD2. The CDR3 loop spans 17 amino acids. Germline CDR1 reads MDHEN; CDR2 reads SYDVKM. Trimming took 3 bases from V and 1 from J; bases not matched to a gene: 6. This CDR3 reads CASSLGAGGDSYNEQFF. The CDR3 nucleotides are TGTGCCAGCAGTTTGGGAGCGGGAGGGGATTCCTACAATGAGCAGTTCTTC. The full variable domain, completed using reference TRBV28 and TRBJ2-1, is DVKVTQSSRYLVKRTGEKVFLECVQDMDHENMFWYRQDPGLGLRLIYFSYDVKMKEKGDIPEGYSVSREKKERFSLILESASTNQTSMYLCASSLGAGGDSYNEQFFGPGTRLTVL.

This clone was counted only a few times. The same CDR3 is also encoded by other DNA sequences in this sample. The V and J genes are TRBV27 and TRBJ2-7; TRBD2 might be the D (6 bases). This CDR3 comprises 13 residues. Germline V gives CDR1 MNHEY, CDR2 SMNVEV (reference sequence). V gave up 5 bases and J gave up 4 bases, with 12 bases separating them. This CDR3 is CASSPGGVYEQYF. CDR3 in DNA: TGTGCCAGCAGTCCAGGCGGGGTTTACGAGCAGTACTTC.

This clone was detected only once. The chain has TRBV5-1 and TRBJ2-1; the match to TRBD2 covers 12 bases. Germline loops: CDR1 SGHRS, CDR2 YFSETQ. V lost 1 base and J lost 7; bases outside the gene matches: 9. CDR3 length: 17 amino acids. In DNA form, the CDR3 reads TGCGCCAGCAGCTTGTTTGTGACTAGCGGGAGTCAGAATGAGCAGTTCTTC. This gives the protein CASSLFVTSGSQNEQFF.

This chain links TRBV14 with TRBJ2-7; 9 bases align to TRBD2. V shed 5 bases, J shed 4 bases, and the junction held 9 bases outside the gene matches. Germline loops: CDR1 SGHDN, CDR2 FVKESK. This CDR3 comprises 15 residues. The CDR3 loop is CASSYTSGLPYEQYF. In nucleotides, the CDR3 is TGTGCCAGCAGCTACACTAGCGGGTTACCTTACGAGCAGTACTTC.

This clone was detected once. The chain has TRBV19 and TRBJ1-2; 10 bases are a match to TRBD1. V lost 5 bases and J lost 4; bases outside the gene matches: 7. Per germline, CDR1 LNHDA and CDR2 SQIVND (reference sequence). This CDR3 is 15 amino acids long. CDR3 in amino acids: CASSPGTGVGYGYTF. The CDR3 DNA follows: TGTGCCAGTAGTCCTGGGACAGGGGTAGGCTATGGCTACACCTTC.

The rearrangement uses TRBV7-9 and TRBJ2-7; D unresolved. The V gene's germline CDR1 is SEHNR and CDR2 FQNEAQ (reference sequence). V was cut by 4 bases and J by 3 bases, with 7 bases left in between. This CDR3 contains 12 residues. The CDR3 DNA follows: TGTGCCAGCAGCTCGAAATACTACGAGCAGTACTTC. Protein: CASSSKYYEQYF.

A single count supports this clone. The chain has TRBV4-1 and TRBJ2-1, with D unresolved. Trimming cost V 3 bases and J 8 bases, with 8 bases left between them. This CDR3 is 12 amino acids long. CDR1 and CDR2 from the germline V gene are MGHRA and YSYEKL. The CDR3, as DNA: TGCGCCAGCAGCCAGAAAAGGGATGAGCAGTTCTTC. Its protein is CASSQKRDEQFF.